This is a list of T cell receptor beta chains from one sample in a study of shared clonotypes between healthy human individuals. The data were produced by immunoSEQ multiplex PCR, yet TCRdb's version contains in-frame clones alone and is incomplete. This table has under 600,000 clones, roughly 98% appearing once. The sequencing input was naive CD8+ T cells sorted from blood. These receptors all come from a man aged 25 to 40 in good health. The CDR3 runs from the conserved cysteine through the conserved F or W.

v_call	j_call	cdr3_aa
TRBV13	TRBJ2-1	CASSYTGTSDNEQFF
TRBV7-3	TRBJ2-1	CASSPSGEGPYNEQFF
TRBV9	TRBJ2-1	CASSVAGLRNEQFF
TRBV7-6	TRBJ1-5	CASSLGGGNQPQHF
TRBV6-5	TRBJ2-1	CASRGQGIGNEQFF
TRBV18	TRBJ2-2	CASSPRPGTENTGELFF
TRBV28	TRBJ2-7	CASSLPPPTGEYSYEQYF
TRBV27	TRBJ2-7	CASSDRPYYEQYF
TRBV6-5	TRBJ2-1	CASVPSGSYNEQFF
TRBV29-1	TRBJ2-7	CSVEERGTYEQYF
TRBV6-1	TRBJ2-3	CASSDEVDTQYF
TRBV5-4	TRBJ2-7	CASSHGLAGGYEQYF
TRBV4-1	TRBJ1-1	CASSQGPTFRSDTEAFF
TRBV27	TRBJ2-7	CASSLGQGFREQYF
TRBV9	TRBJ2-6	CASSVVDITASGANVLTF
TRBV7-9	TRBJ2-4	CASSLWDRGTKNIQYF
TRBV7-9	TRBJ1-2	CASSAGTGGDSNYGYTF
TRBV5-1	TRBJ2-1	CASSPTHISGSRNEQFF
TRBV7-6	TRBJ2-1	CASSSSGDTSYNEQFF
TRBV5-1	TRBJ2-1	CASNPGQGRTKGAFF
TRBV6-1	TRBJ1-5	CASSERLTGGNQPQHF
TRBV5-4	TRBJ2-1	CASSPGTSGTAPYNEQFF
TRBV7-2	TRBJ2-7	CASSQILGEGPNEQYF
TRBV27	TRBJ1-5	CASSPPPGPQHF
TRBV18	TRBJ1-4	CASSPSGWDLNEKLFF
TRBV25-1	TRBJ1-2	CASSGAIYYGYTF
TRBV11-2	TRBJ2-3	CASSLVELMDTQYF
TRBV9	TRBJ2-2	CASSVAVAGELFF
TRBV19	TRBJ2-1	CASSLTSGIYNEQFF
TRBV27	TRBJ2-3	CASSFDPSGSIPTDTQYF
TRBV5-1	TRBJ2-4	CASSSGTSGSSKNIQYF
TRBV4-1	TRBJ2-7	CASSHPGLNTYEQYF
TRBV7-4	TRBJ2-2	CASSLGLVCGELFF
TRBV9	TRBJ2-7	CASSSGGSNEQYF
TRBV29-1	TRBJ2-2	CSAGQTGTGELFF
TRBV7-6	TRBJ2-5	CASSLVPTKETQYF
TRBV19	TRBJ2-7	CASSMGNYMDEQYF
TRBV19	TRBJ1-2	CASSLPGSTYGYTF
TRBV28	TRBJ2-1	CASNLSGGSVYNEQFF
TRBV10-3	TRBJ2-1	CAISESGSGSNNEQFF
TRBV28	TRBJ2-7	CASGEVAQFSYEQYF
TRBV7-8	TRBJ2-5	CASSLKDRVTETQYF
TRBV7-8	TRBJ2-7	CASSLIPTAGSGEQYF
TRBV7-9	TRBJ2-7	CASSGGDKSSYEQYF